This T cell receptor beta chain was captured by sequencing in a study of cytomegalovirus exposure and HLA in healthy donors. This PCR relied on a set of 60 Vbeta primers and 13 Jbeta primers. TCRdb's table, derived via immunoSEQ multiplex PCR, lists solely in-frame clones and lacks some. The sample includes 150,000 to 200,000 clones, roughly 85% seen only once; the top ten take 1.7%. This CDR3 is 16 amino acids long. Per the germline V gene, CDR1 is SEHNR and CDR2 is FQNEAQ (reference sequence). V trimming: 5 bases; J trimming: 5 bases; junction bases outside the gene matches: 7. The chain links TRBV7-9 to TRBJ1-6; 9 bases line up with TRBD1. This receptor was taken from a woman younger than 30 in good health and CMV-seronegative. Sequencing was carried out using PBMCs. Written as DNA, the CDR3 is TGTGCCAGCAGCCGGGTACAGGGGGCGAATAATTCACCCCTCCACTTT. Its protein product is CASSRVQGANNSPLHF.